This TCR beta chain originates from a study of CD8 T cells in Susac syndrome. Study-wide context: When their blood was taken, patients with Susac syndrome were therapy-naive, taking corticosteroids, or taking intravenous immunoglobulin alone.

Findings and limits, study-wide: That the number of individuals in its TCR sequencing and HLA analysis was relatively small was acknowledged by the study.

While CD8+ and CD4+ T cells were isolated negatively, TEMRA cells were enriched by FACS. The CDR3 has 15 amino acids. Germline V CDR1 and CDR2: MDHEN, SYDVKM. The germline V and J ends were trimmed by 6 bases and 0 bases, with 11 bases remaining between them. Of note for this clonotype: Its cognate antigen is unknown.

RNA, at about 0.5 to 1 ug, was reverse transcribed with random hexamers. TCRdb reanalysed the immunoSEQ multiplex PCR reads using MiXCR and keeps one entry per CDR3 protein. The sample carries some 96,000 distinct CDR3 sequences, about 95% recorded once. Sequencing input: CD8+ T cells from PBMCs. This TCR derives from a human donor with Susac syndrome. The genes are TRBV28 and TRBJ2-2; D perhaps matches TRBD2 (5 bases). The CDR3 is CASSYGLTNTGELFF. For the CDR3, the DNA is TGTGCCAGCAGCTATGGACTCACGAACACCGGGGAGCTGTTTTTT.